A single sample is the source of the 17 T cell receptor beta chains below, sequenced in a study of blood T cell repertoires in COVID-19. Measured with immunoSEQ multiplex PCR; TCRdb has only the in-frame clones, and not every one. Of approximately 310,000 clones in the sample, roughly 91% are singletons; the top ten hold 1%. Sequences were obtained from peripheral blood. All receptors derive from a man aged 50 to 59 with active or convalescent COVID-19.

This chain uses TRBV19 with TRBJ1-2, with a tentative D call TRBD1 (6 bases). V lost 4 bases, J lost 0 bases, and 21 bases lay in between. Germline V gives CDR1 LNHDA, CDR2 SQIVND (reference sequence). The CDR3 is 18 amino acids. CDR3 in DNA: TGTGCCAGTAGTACAACGGGACAAAGGGCTGGGTCTAACTATGGCTACACCTTC. Translating gives CASSTTGQRAGSNYGYTF.

The chain uses TRBV5-1 and TRBJ2-2; 11 positions match TRBD1. This CDR3 comprises 15 residues. CDR1 is SGHRS, CDR2 YFSETQ, per germline. Trimming at V came to 4 bases and at J to 6 bases, leaving 5 bases not matched to a gene. The CDR3: CASSPQGQGAGELFF. CDR3 sequence (DNA): TGCGCCAGCAGCCCTCAGGGACAGGGGGCCGGGGAGCTGTTTTTT.

The genes are TRBV28 and TRBJ1-2; TRBD1 matches 8 bases. J was trimmed by 8 bases and V by 6 bases; bases with no gene match: 11. CDR3 length equals 14 residues. In germline, CDR1 is MDHEN, CDR2 SYDVKM. The CDR3 is CASSSGQGRRGYTF. As DNA, the CDR3 is TGTGCCAGCAGCTCCGGACAGGGAAGGCGCGGCTACACCTTC.

This clone was seen only once. The rearrangement uses TRBV5-1 and TRBJ1-1; TRBD1 aligns across 11 bases. Trimming at V came to 6 bases and at J to 4 bases, leaving 5 bases not matched to a gene. The CDR3 totals 14 residues. The germline gives CDR1 SGHRS, CDR2 YFSETQ. CDR3 amino acids: CASMAGTGGTEAFF. CDR3 bases: TGCGCCAGCATGGCAGGGACAGGGGGCACTGAAGCTTTCTTT.

The chain has TRBV5-8 and TRBJ1-1; D uncertain. With 2 bases removed from V and 4 bases from J, the gap between germline ends came to 21 bases. CDR3 length equals 17 residues. CDR1 and CDR2 from the germline V gene are SGHTS and YDEGEE. CDR3 nucleotide sequence: TGTGCCAGCAGCTTCCCGCCCTTTGGCTCGAGGTCCACTGAAGCTTTCTTT. It is translated as CASSFPPFGSRSTEAFF.

The CDR3 loop is CATSVAGLTYGYTF. Here the CDR3 DNA reads TGTGCCACCAGTGTTGCAGGACTGACCTATGGCTACACCTTC. The chain joins TRBV24-1 to TRBJ1-2; D unresolved. The CDR3 spans 14 residues. Trimming removed 5 bases at V and 4 bases at J, with 13 bases between. Germline values: CDR1 KGHDR, CDR2 SFDVKD.

This clone was seen a single time. The V gene is TRBV11-1, the J gene TRBJ1-4; tentative D call: TRBD1 (5 bases). CDR1 is SGHAT, CDR2 FQDESV, per germline (reference sequence). Trimming took off 5 bases at V and 0 bases at J, with 10 bases between the two ends. The CDR3 covers 15 residues. The CDR3 region is CASSQAGTTNEKLFF. In nucleotides, the CDR3 is TGTGCCAGCAGCCAAGCAGGGACAACTAATGAAAAACTGTTTTTT.

CDR3 region: CASSLAAGGPHNEQFF. In nucleotides, the CDR3 is TGTGCCAGCAGCTTGGCAGCGGGAGGGCCTCACAATGAGCAGTTCTTC. The chain employs TRBV5-4 and TRBJ2-1, with TRBD2 identical over 10 bases. V was clipped by 0 bases and J by 5 bases; unmatched bases: 5. The CDR3 is 16 amino acids. Germline values: CDR1 SGHNT, CDR2 YYREEE (reference sequence). The full variable domain, with the rest looked up from reference TRBV5-4 and TRBJ2-1, is ETGVTQSPTHLIKTRGQQVTLRCSSQSGHNTVSWYQQALGQGPQFIFQYYREEENGRGNFPPRFSGLQFPNYSSELNVNALELDDSALYLCASSLAAGGPHNEQFFGPGTRLTVL.

The chain has TRBV29-1 and TRBJ1-2, with 10 bases identical to TRBD1. The CDR3 is 13 residues long. Germline V lookup: CDR1 SQVTM, CDR2 ANQGSEA. V lost 1 base, J lost 5 bases, and 1 base stayed unmatched. CDR3 residues: CSVEVDRGYGYTF. CDR3 bases: TGCAGCGTTGAAGTGGACAGGGGGTATGGCTACACCTTC.

The rearrangement uses TRBV6-5 and TRBJ1-2; 9 nucleotides line up with TRBD1. V lost 5 bases to trimming and J lost 7 bases; unmatched junction nucleotides: 5. The V gene's germline CDR1 is MNHEY and CDR2 SVGAGI. The CDR3 runs 13 residues. Written as DNA, the CDR3 is TGTGCCAGCAGTCGGACAGGGGCGGGTGGCTACACCTTC. Amino acids: CASSRTGAGGYTF.

This clone was seen only once. This chain links TRBV5-4 with TRBJ2-5; the D gene is possibly TRBD2 (6 bases). This CDR3 spans 15 amino acids. The germline CDR1 and CDR2 sequences are SGHNT and YYREEE (reference sequence). Trimming removed 3 bases at V and 4 bases at J, with 16 bases between. CDR3 region: CASSSEGTYRETQYF. In DNA, the CDR3 is TGTGCCAGCAGCTCGGAGGGGACCTACAGAGAGACCCAGTACTTC.

With regard to this clone: This CDR3 is also generated by other DNA sequences in the sample. The chain couples TRBV18 to TRBJ1-1; 7 nucleotides align to TRBD1. The germline V gene has CDR1 KGHSH and CDR2 LQKENI. The CDR3 has 13 amino acids. V shed 2 bases, J shed 4 bases, and the junction held 1 base outside the gene matches. The CDR3 DNA follows: TGTGCCAGCTCACCATCAGGGGGCACTGAAGCTTTCTTT. Residues: CASSPSGGTEAFF.

This clone occurred once. The chain recombines TRBV28 with TRBJ1-5; 7 nucleotides align to TRBD1. Looked up from germline, CDR1 is MDHEN and CDR2 is SYDVKM. The V segment lost 6 bases and the J segment 0 bases; nucleotides outside the gene matches: 11. The CDR3 spans 17 residues. The CDR3 loop is CASSSPGTAYSNQPQHF. DNA of the CDR3: TGTGCCAGCAGCTCCCCCGGGACAGCGTATAGCAATCAGCCCCAGCATTTT. The variable domain in full, with the rest retrieved from reference TRBV28 and TRBJ1-5, is DVKVTQSSRYLVKRTGEKVFLECVQDMDHENMFWYRQDPGLGLRLIYFSYDVKMKEKGDIPEGYSVSREKKERFSLILESASTNQTSMYLCASSSPGTAYSNQPQHFGDGTRLSIL.

Of note for this clone: A read error may produce the germline difference seen at one junction end. The rearrangement links TRBV3-1 (or the pseudogene TRBV3-2) to TRBJ2-3, with D hard to call. Germline V gene lookup returns CDR1 LGHDT and CDR2 YNNKEL (reference sequence). The CDR3 extends over 13 amino acids. CDR3 DNA: TGTGCCAGCAGCCCCGCACGCGACTTAGCCCCCAGTTTT. Amino acid sequence: CASSPARDLAPSF.

The rearrangement joins TRBV4-1 to TRBJ1-3, with D perhaps TRBD1 (5 bases). V was trimmed by 4 bases and J by 0 bases, leaving 13 bases between them. This CDR3 is built from 16 residues. Germline V gene sequence: CDR1 MGHRA, CDR2 YSYEKL. CDR3 sequence: CASSRAGTGSGNTIYF. In nucleotides, the CDR3 is TGCGCCAGCAGCCGAGCGGGGACGGGCTCTGGAAACACCATATATTTT.

The genes are TRBV7-9 and TRBJ1-2, with D tentatively TRBD1 (6 bases). The V and J ends lost 3 bases and 5 bases respectively, with 16 bases between them. In germline, CDR1 is SEHNR, CDR2 FQNEAQ (reference sequence). The CDR3 has 15 residues. CDR3 DNA: TGTGCCAGCAGCTTGTCCCATCAGGGGATATATGGCTACACCTTC. Encoded protein: CASSLSHQGIYGYTF. The whole variable domain, remainder taken from reference TRBV7-9 and TRBJ1-2, is DTGVSQNPRHKITKRGQNVTFRCDPISEHNRLYWYRQTLGQGPEFLTYFQNEAQLEKSRLLSDRFSAERPKGSFSTLEIQRTEQGDSAMYLCASSLSHQGIYGYTFGSGTRLTVV.

The chain recombines TRBV10-3 with TRBJ2-1; D is perhaps TRBD2 (6 bases). Trimming shortened V by 2 bases and J by 7 bases, and 6 bases separated the two germline ends. The CDR3 length is 12 residues. Germline CDR1 ENHRY, CDR2 SYGVKD. The CDR3 loop is CAISERGNEQFF. The CDR3 DNA reads as TGTGCCATCAGTGAGCGGGGGAATGAGCAGTTCTTC.